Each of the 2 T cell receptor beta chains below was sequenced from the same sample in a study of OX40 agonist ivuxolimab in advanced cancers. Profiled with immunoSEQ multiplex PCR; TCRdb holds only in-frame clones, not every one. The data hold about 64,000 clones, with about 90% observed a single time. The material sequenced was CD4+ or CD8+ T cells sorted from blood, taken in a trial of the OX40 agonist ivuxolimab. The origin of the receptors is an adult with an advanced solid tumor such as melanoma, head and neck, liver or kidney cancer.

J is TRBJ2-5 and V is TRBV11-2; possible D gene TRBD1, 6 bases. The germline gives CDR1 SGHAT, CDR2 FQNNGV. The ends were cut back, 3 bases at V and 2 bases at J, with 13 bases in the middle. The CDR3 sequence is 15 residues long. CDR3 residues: CASSFFLTGQETQYF. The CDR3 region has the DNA TGTGCCAGCAGCTTTTTTTTGACAGGTCAAGAGACCCAGTACTTC.

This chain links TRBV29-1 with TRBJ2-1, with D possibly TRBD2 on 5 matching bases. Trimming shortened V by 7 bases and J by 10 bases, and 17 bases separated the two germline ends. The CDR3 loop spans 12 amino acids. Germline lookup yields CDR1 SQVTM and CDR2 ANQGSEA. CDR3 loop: CSAQRSSGEQFF. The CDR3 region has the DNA TGCAGCGCCCAAAGGTCCAGCGGCGAGCAGTTCTTC.